This T cell receptor (beta chain) was identified in a study of human T cells and chemical hapten exposure. As for the study in general: Largely, small differences in pooled library volume made per-sample TCR yields vary.

This CDR3 is 11 amino acids long. The germline V gene has CDR1 SGHDT and CDR2 YYEEEE. V was trimmed by 0 bases and J by 8 bases, leaving 5 bases between them. This sample's time point: pre-sensitization, week 0. Treatment specified: therapeutic diphenylcyclopropenone sensitization with weekly scalp DPC. General study findings and limits: Alopecia affecting every donor means their immune response may not match healthy people's. With DPC sensitization, TCRs exceeding 1 in 1000 frequency showed no change.

Note on this clonotype: What it recognizes is unknown.

It was the library that attached unique molecular identifiers to individual cDNA molecules. TCRdb recomputed calls from the RACE reads with MiXCR, one row per CDR3 protein. The sample includes 80,000 to 100,000 distinct CDR3 sequences, under 14% of them seen just once. The sample in question was whole blood, obtained in connection with sensitization to the hapten diphenylcyclopropenone (DPC). The V gene is TRBV5-6, the J gene TRBJ1-2; D gene unclear. The sequence was collected from a woman in her sixties or seventies with alopecia areata. Some clones in this sample may be carry-over from other donors' samples. DNA for the CDR3: TGTGCCAGCAGCTTGGTTGGCGGCTACACCTTC. Translated: CASSLVGGYTF.